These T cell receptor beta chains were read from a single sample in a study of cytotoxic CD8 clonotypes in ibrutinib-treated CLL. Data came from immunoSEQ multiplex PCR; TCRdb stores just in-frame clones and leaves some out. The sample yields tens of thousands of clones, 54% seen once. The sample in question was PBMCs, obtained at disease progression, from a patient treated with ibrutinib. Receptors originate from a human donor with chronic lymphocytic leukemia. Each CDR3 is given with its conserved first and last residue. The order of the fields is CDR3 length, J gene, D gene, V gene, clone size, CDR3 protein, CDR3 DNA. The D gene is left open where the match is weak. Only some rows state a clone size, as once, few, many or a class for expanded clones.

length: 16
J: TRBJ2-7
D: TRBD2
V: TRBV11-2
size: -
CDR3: CASSFLSGGQSYEQYF
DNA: TGTGCCAGCAGCTTCCTGAGCGGGGGGCAATCCTACGAGCAGTACTTC

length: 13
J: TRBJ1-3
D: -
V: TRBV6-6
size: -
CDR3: CASSYSAGNTIYF
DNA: TGTGCCAGCAGTTACAGTGCCGGAAACACCATATATTTT

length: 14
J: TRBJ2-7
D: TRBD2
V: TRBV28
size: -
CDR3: CASSLGLANYEQYF
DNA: TGTGCCAGCAGTTTGGGACTAGCGAACTACGAGCAGTACTTC

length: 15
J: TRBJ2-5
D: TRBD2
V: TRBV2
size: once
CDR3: CASSGTSGGPETQYF
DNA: TGTGCCAGCAGTGGGACTAGCGGGGGGCCTGAGACCCAGTACTTC

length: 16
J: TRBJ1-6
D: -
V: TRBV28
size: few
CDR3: CASSSPVLSYNSPLHF
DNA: TGTGCCAGCAGTTCTCCCGTCCTCTCCTATAATTCACCCCTCCACTTT

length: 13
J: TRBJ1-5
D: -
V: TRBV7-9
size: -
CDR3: CASSPSGGQPQHF
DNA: TGTGCCAGCAGCCCGAGCGGAGGTCAGCCCCAGCATTTT

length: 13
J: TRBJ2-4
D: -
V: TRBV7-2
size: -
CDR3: CASSSPEKNIQYF
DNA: TGTGCCAGCAGCTCCCCGGAAAAAAACATTCAGTACTTC

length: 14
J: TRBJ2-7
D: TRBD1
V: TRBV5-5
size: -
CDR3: CASSLRDSSYEQYF
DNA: TGTGCCAGCAGCTTGCGGGACAGCTCCTACGAGCAGTACTTC

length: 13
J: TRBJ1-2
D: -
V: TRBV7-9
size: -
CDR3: CASSLSGFYGYTF
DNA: TGTGCCAGCAGCTTATCTGGCTTTTATGGCTACACCTTC

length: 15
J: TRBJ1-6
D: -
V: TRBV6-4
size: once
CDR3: CASSDSTGVHSPLHF
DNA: TGTGCCAGCAGTGACTCGACGGGGGTCCATTCACCCCTCCACTTT

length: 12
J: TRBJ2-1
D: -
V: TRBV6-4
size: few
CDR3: CARSQGTCEQFF
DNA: TGTGCCAGGAGTCAGGGTACTTGTGAGCAGTTCTTC

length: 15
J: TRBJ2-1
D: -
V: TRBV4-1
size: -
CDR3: CASRGPGLRNNEQFF
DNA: TGCGCCAGCAGGGGCCCGGGACTGCGGAACAATGAGCAGTTCTTC

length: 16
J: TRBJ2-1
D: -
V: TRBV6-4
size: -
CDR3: CASREDGWSSYNEQFF
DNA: TGTGCCAGCAGAGAGGACGGATGGTCCTCCTACAATGAGCAGTTCTTC

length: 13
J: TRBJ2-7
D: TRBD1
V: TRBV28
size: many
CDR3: CASSALTGNEQYF
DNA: TGTGCCAGCAGTGCCCTGACAGGGAACGAGCAGTACTTC

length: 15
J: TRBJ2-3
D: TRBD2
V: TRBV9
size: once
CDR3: CASSVGPAGVDTQYF
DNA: TGTGCCAGCAGCGTAGGTCCAGCGGGAGTGGATACGCAGTATTTT

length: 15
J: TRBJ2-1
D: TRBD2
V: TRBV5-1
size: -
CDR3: CASSSGLASYNEQFF
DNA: TGCGCCAGCAGCTCCGGACTAGCTTCCTACAATGAGCAGTTCTTC

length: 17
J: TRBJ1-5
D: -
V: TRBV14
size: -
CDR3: CASSHLTTEYSNQPQHF
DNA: TGTGCCAGCAGCCATCTTACCACAGAATATAGCAATCAGCCCCAGCATTTT

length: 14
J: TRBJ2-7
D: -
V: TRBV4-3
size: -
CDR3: CASSQGERFYEQYF
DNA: TGCGCCAGCAGCCAAGGTGAGCGGTTCTACGAGCAGTACTTC

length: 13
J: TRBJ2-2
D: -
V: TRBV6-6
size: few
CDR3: CASTRAGTGELFF
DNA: TGTGCCAGCACAAGGGCGGGCACCGGGGAGCTGTTTTTT

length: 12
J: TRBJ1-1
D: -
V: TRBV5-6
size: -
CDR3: CASSDESRWAFF
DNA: TGTGCCAGCAGCGACGAGTCCCGCTGGGCTTTCTTT

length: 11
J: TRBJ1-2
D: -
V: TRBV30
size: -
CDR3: CAWNLGYGYTF
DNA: TGTGCCTGGAACTTAGGGTATGGCTACACCTTC

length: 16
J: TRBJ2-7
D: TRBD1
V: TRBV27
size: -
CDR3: CASSRAGQGASYEQYF
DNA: TGTGCCAGCAGCAGGGCCGGACAGGGGGCTTCTTACGAGCAGTACTTC

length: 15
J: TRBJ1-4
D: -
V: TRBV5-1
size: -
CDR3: CASSQTELTNEKLFF
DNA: TGCGCCAGCAGTCAGACAGAGCTAACTAATGAAAAACTGTTTTTT

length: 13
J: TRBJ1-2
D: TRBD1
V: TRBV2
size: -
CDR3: CASSQTGDYGYTF
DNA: TGTGCCAGCAGCCAAACAGGGGATTATGGCTACACCTTC

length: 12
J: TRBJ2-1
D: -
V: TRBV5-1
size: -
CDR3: CASSSRGHEQFF
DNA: TGCGCCAGCAGCTCTAGGGGTCATGAGCAGTTCTTC

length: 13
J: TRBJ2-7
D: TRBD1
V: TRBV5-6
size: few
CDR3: CASSTGTGGEQYF
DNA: TGTGCCAGCAGCACCGGGACAGGGGGCGAGCAGTACTTC

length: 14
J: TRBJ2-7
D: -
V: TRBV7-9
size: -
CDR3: CASSLVGFSYEQYF
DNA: TGTGCCAGCAGCTTAGTGGGTTTCTCCTACGAGCAGTACTTC